This passage covers 16 T cell receptor beta chains from one sample sequenced in a study of beta chain features in type 1 diabetes. Study results and caveats: All four CD4+ subsets of Type 1 diabetes patients contained TCRB CDR3s that were moderately but significantly shorter.

What these receptors recognize is not known. Sequencing targeted expressed TCRB transcripts, as all isolated RNA had been reverse transcribed. The method was immunoSEQ multiplex PCR; TCRdb's version includes in-frame clones alone and lacks a portion of them. The table shows approximately 46,000 clones, with approximately 44% occurring only once. Material: stem cell memory CD4+ T cells from blood. All receptors derive from a man aged 30 to 39 with type 1 diabetes.

The chain uses TRBV4-2 and TRBJ2-1; TRBD2 matches at 12 bases. The CDR3 spans 17 residues. Trimming at V came to 0 bases and at J to 9 bases, leaving 9 bases not matched to a gene. The germline V gene encodes CDR1 LGHNA and CDR2 YNFKEQ. CDR3 sequence: CASSQEQTSGSWGEQFF. The CDR3 coding sequence is TGTGCCAGCAGCCAAGAACAGACTAGCGGGAGCTGGGGTGAGCAGTTCTTC.

This clone has just a few counts. The V call is TRBV29-1, the J call TRBJ2-7; the match to TRBD2 covers 10 bases. The CDR3 consists of 14 residues. The V segment lost 6 bases and the J segment 0 bases; nucleotides outside the gene matches: 5. CDR1 is SQVTM and CDR2 is ANQGSEA in the germline V gene. CDR3 protein: CSVGLAASSYEQYF. CDR3 coding DNA: TGCAGCGTCGGACTAGCGGCTAGCTCCTACGAGCAGTACTTC.

V is TRBV28 and J is TRBJ2-5, with 9 bases identical to TRBD1. This CDR3 is 14 amino acids long. Trimming took 4 bases from V and 4 from J; bases not matched to a gene: 4. Germline values: CDR1 MDHEN, CDR2 SYDVKM. The CDR3 spells CASSSGQGLETQYF. The CDR3 coding sequence is TGTGCCAGCAGTTCGGGACAGGGTCTAGAGACCCAGTACTTC.

The CDR3 loop is CASSLIQGYSNEQFF. Written as DNA, the CDR3 is TGTGCCAGCAGTTTAATTCAGGGTTACAGCAATGAGCAGTTCTTC. The V and J genes are TRBV28 and TRBJ2-1; TRBD1 is a possible D gene (5 bases). The ends were cut back, 2 bases at V and 6 bases at J, with 14 bases in the middle. Germline V lookup: CDR1 MDHEN, CDR2 SYDVKM. The CDR3 covers 15 residues.

V and J are TRBV5-1 and TRBJ2-1; TRBD2 matches 7 bases. Germline CDR1 SGHRS, CDR2 YFSETQ. This CDR3 spans 17 amino acids. V shed 1 base, J shed 2 bases, and the junction held 9 bases outside the gene matches. This CDR3 reads CASSLTGRSTTYNEQFF. DNA for the CDR3: TGCGCCAGCAGCTTGACCGGGAGGTCCACCACCTACAATGAGCAGTTCTTC.

This chain joins TRBV14 and TRBJ1-2; D gene uncertain. The V gene's germline CDR1 is SGHDN and CDR2 FVKESK. Trimming took 1 base from V and 5 from J, leaving 11 bases between them. This CDR3 has 14 residues. CDR3 protein: CASSQVGGFYGYTF. CDR3 nucleotide sequence: TGTGCCAGCAGCCAAGTCGGCGGGTTTTATGGCTACACCTTC.

This clone has just a few counts. The V and J genes are TRBV14 and TRBJ1-4; D remains ambiguous. V was shortened by 3 bases and J by 5 bases, with 13 bases between the two germline ends. The germline gives CDR1 SGHDN, CDR2 FVKESK. The CDR3 runs to 15 residues. DNA for the CDR3: TGTGCCAGCAGCCACCCAGTCGGGTCCAATGAAAAACTGTTTTTT. Its protein product is CASSHPVGSNEKLFF.

The genes are TRBV28 and TRBJ2-1; 7 bases fit TRBD2. From germline, CDR1 is MDHEN and CDR2 SYDVKM. Trimming at V came to 6 bases and at J to 6 bases, leaving 8 bases not matched to a gene. CDR3 size: 14 residues. The CDR3 nucleotides are TGTGCCAGCAGCCTAGCGGCTCTAGGCAATGAGCAGTTCTTC. It translates to CASSLAALGNEQFF.

This clone was detected a few times. J is TRBJ2-7 and V is TRBV23-1, with D tentatively TRBD2 (6 bases). TRBV23-1 is an open reading frame, and its role is uncertain. V was cut by 5 bases and J by 4 bases, with 12 bases left in between. This CDR3 comprises 13 residues. The CDR3 here is CASSAGGVYEQYF. In DNA, the CDR3 is TGCGCCAGCAGTGCCGGGGGAGTTTACGAGCAGTACTTC.

This clone was seen more than once but under ten times. V and J are TRBV4-3 and TRBJ2-5, with a tentative D call TRBD2 (5 bases). This CDR3 region has 14 residues. Between the trimmed V and J ends, which lost 4 bases and 5 bases, there was a span of 14 bases. Germline V lookup: CDR1 LGHNA, CDR2 YSLEER. CDR3 amino acids: CASSLRGFDETQYF. Here the CDR3 DNA reads TGCGCCAGCAGCCTCAGAGGGTTCGACGAGACCCAGTACTTC.

The V and J genes are TRBV2 and TRBJ2-1; 10 bases map to TRBD2. Per the germline V gene, CDR1 is SNHLY and CDR2 is FYNNEI. This CDR3 region has 16 residues. With V trimmed by 7 bases and J by 4 bases, 10 bases remained unmatched. The CDR3 loop is CASTVAGGLLYNEQFF. The DNA for the CDR3 is TGTGCCAGCACGGTAGCGGGAGGACTACTTTACAATGAGCAGTTCTTC.

In its sample, this clone was seen a few times. The chain uses TRBV7-2 and TRBJ2-3; 13 bases fit TRBD2. The V gene's germline CDR1 is SGHTA and CDR2 FQGNSA. J lost 3 bases, V lost 5 bases, and 5 bases had no gene match. This CDR3 has 16 amino acids. CDR3 in amino acids: CASSRTSGGLTDTQYF. CDR3 nucleotide sequence: TGTGCCAGCAGCCGGACTAGCGGGGGACTTACAGATACGCAGTATTTT.

The chain combines TRBV29-1 with TRBJ1-2, with 7 bases fitting TRBD1. This CDR3 has 16 residues. Germline V gene sequence: CDR1 SQVTM, CDR2 ANQGSEA. V lost 8 bases and J lost 3; bases outside the gene matches: 18. CDR3 DNA sequence: TGCAGCTCCCAAGGGGCAGGGGGTTCGCGGGACTATGGCTACACCTTC. This codes for CSSQGAGGSRDYGYTF.

This clone occurred a few times. Other DNA sequences in this sample translate to the same CDR3. The chain combines TRBV7-9 with TRBJ2-7; 11 bases match TRBD2. J lost 7 bases, V lost 6 bases, and 11 bases had no gene match. The V gene's germline CDR1 is SEHNR and CDR2 FQNEAQ (reference sequence). The CDR3 has 15 residues. CDR3 loop: CASSWGLADLREQYF. Here the CDR3 DNA reads TGTGCCAGCAGTTGGGGACTAGCGGACCTTCGGGAGCAGTACTTC.

The sample holds a few counts of this clone. The DNA for the CDR3 is TGTGCCAGCAGCGGTCACAGGGGTTTGAGCACTGAAGCTTTCTTT. Translated: CASSGHRGLSTEAFF. The chain is built from TRBV7-9 and TRBJ1-1, with 7 bases lining up with TRBD1. Looked up from germline, CDR1 is SEHNR and CDR2 is FQNEAQ (reference sequence). The CDR3 extends over 15 amino acids. Trimming cost V 5 bases and J 4 bases; bases outside gene matches: 10.

The chain recombines TRBV6-6 with TRBJ2-5; TRBD1 matches at 10 bases. The CDR3 is 14 amino acids. Germline V CDR1 and CDR2: MNHNY, SVGAGI (reference sequence). J gave up 3 bases and V 7 bases, and 5 bases lay outside the gene matches. The CDR3 DNA reads as TGTGCCAGCACCAGGACAGGGGGGGAAGAGACCCAGTACTTC. Its translation: CASTRTGGEETQYF.